Listed below are T cell receptor beta chains from one sample, sequenced in a study of CD8+ T cells in alopecia areata. TCRdb's copy holds only in-frame clones and misses some; the assay was immunoSEQ multiplex PCR. This sample carries 100,000 to 150,000 clones, approximately 49% of them seen once, and the ten largest clones take 15% to 20%. The input for sequencing was CD8+ T cells sorted from blood, taken at week 0. Receptor source: a human donor with alopecia areata. The conserved cysteine and the conserved F or W are not part of the CDR3 here.

j_call	cdr3_length	v_call	cdr3_aa
TRBJ1-2	13	TRBV6-1	ASTDRQGVPYGYT
TRBJ1-6	13	TRBV9	ASSVDPGVNSPLH
TRBJ2-3	15	TRBV27	ASSWGTEKLGTDTQY
TRBJ2-5	12	TRBV2	ASSVVGAGETQY
TRBJ1-2	12	TRBV29-1	SVEEALQHNGYT
TRBJ2-7	11	TRBV5-6	ASSPDRSYEQY
TRBJ2-2	13	TRBV10-3	AISGSGDNTGELF
TRBJ1-4	12	TRBV4-1	ASSQDLENEKLF
TRBJ1-6	11	TRBV19	ASRSGQGGSLH
TRBJ2-7	13	TRBV11-2	ASSKARAEGYEQY
TRBJ1-6	12	TRBV27	ASRVLQGNSPLH
TRBJ2-1	12	TRBV30	AWSRVAGYNEQF
TRBJ2-1	15	TRBV27	ASRYAPGGLSYNEQF
TRBJ1-1	14	TRBV29-1	SVEPPKGLSDTEAF
TRBJ1-1	11	TRBV6-5	ASTYGGRTEAF
TRBJ2-7	12	TRBV5-6	ASSLVRQGYEQY
TRBJ2-7	15	TRBV4-2	ASSQTQAGTFSYEQY
TRBJ1-2	15	TRBV2	ASSEITPPRQGYGYT
TRBJ2-5	11	TRBV25-1	ASSEYGSETQY
TRBJ1-1	14	TRBV10-3	AISLDRAGMNTEAF
TRBJ2-2	12	TRBV2	ATTAVTNTGELF
TRBJ2-7	13	TRBV5-1	ASSSTALGAYEQY
TRBJ2-3	15	TRBV7-6	ASSFAGTSGGSGTQY
TRBJ1-5	12	TRBV2	ASSPTTANQPQH
TRBJ2-7	13	TRBV7-9	ASSYRDRGSYEQY
TRBJ2-5	15	TRBV19	ASRPGLVLAEQETQY
TRBJ1-1	13	TRBV5-1	ASSSHRGADTEAF
TRBJ2-7	6	TRBV25-1	ASSEQY
TRBJ2-2	12	TRBV7-9	ASSLTSNTGELF
TRBJ2-7	11	TRBV29-1	SVEIRGYYEQY
TRBJ2-7	12	TRBV29-1	SVEDPGTSYEQY
TRBJ2-2	11	TRBV4-1	ASSQGNTGELF
TRBJ1-2	15	TRBV2	ASSEAEGQYNDYGYT
TRBJ2-3	13	TRBV7-9	ASSLPSAETDTQY
TRBJ1-1	9	TRBV30	AWSVWTEAF
TRBJ1-1	13	TRBV9	ASSAPPAGGTEAF
TRBJ2-7	12	TRBV27	ASTATGGTYEQY
TRBJ2-7	10	TRBV2	AKGAHSYEQY
TRBJ1-1	14	TRBV5-1	ASSLGFGKMNTEAF
TRBJ2-7	13	TRBV5-1	ASSFGAGVWDEQY
TRBJ1-2	14	TRBV14	ASSQISQGSLYGYT
TRBJ2-1	14	TRBV19	ASSSLWGLSHNEQF
TRBJ2-7	16	TRBV5-1	ASSLEAGDGWSSYEQY
TRBJ1-1	13	TRBV19	ATTFWGDRGAEAF
TRBJ1-1	12	TRBV15	ATSRGGENTEAF
TRBJ1-2	14	TRBV30	AWSGEQPSPFYGYT
TRBJ2-2	10	TRBV19	ASAFPPGELF
TRBJ1-1	12	TRBV27	ASRITGMNTEAF
TRBJ1-5	11	TRBV12-5	ASGMTEAQPQH
TRBJ1-2	11	TRBV19	ASSLGANYGYT
TRBJ2-1	12	TRBV13	ASSSGGAWNEQF
TRBJ1-1	13	TRBV6-5	ASSYSFRGVTEAF
TRBJ1-5	9	TRBV7-9	ASSLAGAQH
TRBJ2-7	11	TRBV11-2	ASSFGWGYEQY
TRBJ2-7	13	TRBV7-3	ASSPEGGADHEQY